The next 5 T cell receptor beta chains were all read from a single sample in a study of T cell clusters in autoimmune cytopenias. Multiplex touch-down PCR amplified TRB using TRB-A and TRB-B pools in one tube. TCRdb processed the multiplex PCR reads again and assigns one entry to each CDR3 protein, with no DNA. Here the sample table reports thousands of distinct CDR3 sequences. About 39,000 genome equivalents of blood DNA were amplified for TRB. Source material: peripheral blood. The receptors derive from a human donor with an autoimmune cytopenia or autoimmune hepatitis (not recorded which).

The chain is built from TRBV27 and TRBJ1-1; there is no DNA to check the TCRdb D call of TRBD1. Germline loops: CDR1 MNHEY, CDR2 SMNVEV (reference sequence). The CDR3 has 14 residues. CDR3 protein: CASSLQGLNTEAFF.

By frequency, this clonotype registers large (0.1 to 1%). J is TRBJ2-1 and V is TRBV5-4; TCRdb reports TRBD2, a call that lacks DNA to check it against. Germline assignment: CDR1 SGHNT and CDR2 YYREEE (reference sequence). The CDR3 has 15 residues. CDR3 in amino acids: CASSWTSGSPNEQFF.

Frequency places this clonotype as medium-sized. The chain links TRBV30 to TRBJ1-2; TCRdb designates TRBD1, a call that cannot be tested without DNA. The CDR3 contains 19 residues. The V gene's germline CDR1 is GTSNPN and CDR2 SVGIG (reference sequence). The CDR3 protein is CAWSGIGMAERGRDYGYTF.

The chain couples TRBV12-3 or TRBV12-4 to TRBJ2-7; TCRdb returns TRBD2, unconfirmable since there is no DNA. The CDR3 has 14 amino acids. The CDR3 reads CASSFSTSGPEQYF.

This clonotype is labeled medium-sized based on frequency. The chain links TRBV30 to TRBJ2-1; absent DNA, TCRdb's TRBD1 call cannot be checked. Germline loops: CDR1 GTSNPN, CDR2 SVGIG (reference sequence). The CDR3 contains 14 residues. CDR3 sequence reads: CAWSVLGTGNEQFF. Drawing the rest from reference TRBV30 and TRBJ2-1, the complete variable domain is SQTIHQWPATLVQPVGSPLSLECTVEGTSNPNLYWYRQAAGRGLQLLFYSVGIGQISSEVPQNLSASRPQDRQFILSSKKLLLSDSGFYLCAWSVLGTGNEQFFGPGTRLTVL.